This TCR beta chain was identified in a study of T cell repertoires in cytomegalovirus infection. Study-level points and caveats: Adding up the frequency of public TCR beta families identified people who carried CMV plus the relevant HLA.

CDR3 length: 13 amino acids. V shed 1 base and J shed 3 bases, with 7 bases lying between them. In germline, CDR1 is SEHNR, CDR2 FQNEAQ (reference sequence). Ten or more counts support this clonotype. Its antigen is currently unknown. TCRdb re-analysed the reads in MiXCR, keeping a single row per CDR3 protein. The sample lists about 310,000 distinct CDR3 sequences; roughly 25% were seen once. Here the sequenced sample was cultured PBMCs, taken from culture after CMV antigen stimulation. This TCR was sampled from a human donor in good health (CMV status not recorded). Some clones in this sample may be carry-over from other donors' samples. The chain uses TRBV7-9 and TRBJ2-7; no firm D call. CDR3 loop: CASSLDSRYEQYV. CDR3 DNA: TGTGCCAGCAGCTTAGACTCTCGCTACGAGCAGTACGTC.